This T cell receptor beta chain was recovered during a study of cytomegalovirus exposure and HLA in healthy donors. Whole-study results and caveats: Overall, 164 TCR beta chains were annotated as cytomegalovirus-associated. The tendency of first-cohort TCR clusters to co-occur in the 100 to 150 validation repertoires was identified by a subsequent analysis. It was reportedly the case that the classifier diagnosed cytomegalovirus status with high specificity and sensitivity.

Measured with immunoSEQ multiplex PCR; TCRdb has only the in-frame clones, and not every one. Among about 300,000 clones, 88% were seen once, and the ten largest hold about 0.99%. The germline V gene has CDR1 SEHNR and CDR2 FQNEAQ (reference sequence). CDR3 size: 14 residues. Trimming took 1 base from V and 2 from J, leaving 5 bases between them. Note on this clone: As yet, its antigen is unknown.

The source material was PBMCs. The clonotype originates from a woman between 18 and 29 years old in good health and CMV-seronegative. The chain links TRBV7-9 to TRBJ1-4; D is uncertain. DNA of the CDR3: TGTGCCAGCAGCTTAGGGGAGACTAATGAAAAACTGTTTTTT. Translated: CASSLGETNEKLFF.